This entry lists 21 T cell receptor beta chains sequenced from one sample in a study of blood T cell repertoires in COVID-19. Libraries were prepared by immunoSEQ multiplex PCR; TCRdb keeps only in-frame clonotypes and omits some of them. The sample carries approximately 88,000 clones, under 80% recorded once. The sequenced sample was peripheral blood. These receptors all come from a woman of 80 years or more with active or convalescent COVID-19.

CDR3: CASSPGTNYEQYF. In DNA form, the CDR3 reads TGTGCCAGCTCACCAGGGACAAATTACGAGCAGTACTTC. The genes are TRBV18 and TRBJ2-7; tentatively, D is TRBD1 (6 bases). Germline assignment: CDR1 KGHSH and CDR2 LQKENI. V lost 2 bases, J lost 4 bases, and 9 bases lay in between. There are 13 residues in the CDR3.

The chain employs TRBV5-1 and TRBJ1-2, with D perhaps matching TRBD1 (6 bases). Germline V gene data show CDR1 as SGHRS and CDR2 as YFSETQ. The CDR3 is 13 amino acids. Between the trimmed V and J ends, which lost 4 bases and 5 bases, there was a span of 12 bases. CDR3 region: CASSIRTEYGYTF. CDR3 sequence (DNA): TGCGCCAGCAGCATTCGGACAGAATATGGCTACACCTTC.

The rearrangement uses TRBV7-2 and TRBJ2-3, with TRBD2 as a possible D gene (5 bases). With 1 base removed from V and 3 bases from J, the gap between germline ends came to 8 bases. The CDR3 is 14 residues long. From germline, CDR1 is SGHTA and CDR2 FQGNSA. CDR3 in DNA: TGTGCCAGCAGCTTAGTTACGGGGACAGATACGCAGTATTTT. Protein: CASSLVTGTDTQYF.

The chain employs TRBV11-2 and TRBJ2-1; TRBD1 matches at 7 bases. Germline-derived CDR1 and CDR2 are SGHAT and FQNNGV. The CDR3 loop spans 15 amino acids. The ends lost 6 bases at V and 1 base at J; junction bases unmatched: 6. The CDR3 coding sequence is TGTGCCAGCAGACCTACAGGGGTGTCCTACAATGAGCAGTTCTTC. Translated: CASRPTGVSYNEQFF.

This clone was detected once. This CDR3 reads CASSPWESYTGELFF. CDR3 nucleotides: TGTGCCAGCAGCCCTTGGGAGTCATACACCGGGGAGCTGTTTTTT. This chain links TRBV9 with TRBJ2-2; D is perhaps TRBD2 (5 bases). Trimming took off 4 bases at V and 3 bases at J, with 13 bases between the two ends. The CDR3 extends over 15 amino acids. Germline values: CDR1 SGDLS, CDR2 YYNGEE.

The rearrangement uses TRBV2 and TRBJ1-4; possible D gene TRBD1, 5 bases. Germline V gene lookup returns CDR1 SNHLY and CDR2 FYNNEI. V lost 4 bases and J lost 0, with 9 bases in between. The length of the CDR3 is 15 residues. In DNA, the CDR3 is TGTGCCAGCAGTGCTACAGGTGCAACTAATGAAAAACTGTTTTTT. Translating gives CASSATGATNEKLFF.

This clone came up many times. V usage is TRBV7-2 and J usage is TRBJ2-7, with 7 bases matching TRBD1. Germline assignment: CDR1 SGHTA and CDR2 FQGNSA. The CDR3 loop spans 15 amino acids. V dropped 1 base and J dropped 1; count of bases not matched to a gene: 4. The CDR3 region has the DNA TGTGCCAGCAGCTTAGGGGCAGGGGGATCCTACGAGCAGTACTTC. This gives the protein CASSLGAGGSYEQYF.

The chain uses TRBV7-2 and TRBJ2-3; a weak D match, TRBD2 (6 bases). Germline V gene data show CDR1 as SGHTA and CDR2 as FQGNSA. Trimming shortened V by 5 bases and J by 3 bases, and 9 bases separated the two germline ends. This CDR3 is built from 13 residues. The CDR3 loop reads CASSHAGTDTQYF. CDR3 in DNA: TGTGCCAGCAGCCATGCGGGGACAGATACGCAGTATTTT.

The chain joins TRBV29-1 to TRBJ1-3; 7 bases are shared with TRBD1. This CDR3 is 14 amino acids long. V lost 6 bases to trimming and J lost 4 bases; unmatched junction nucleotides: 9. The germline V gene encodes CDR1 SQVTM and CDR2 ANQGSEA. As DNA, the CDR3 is TGCAGCGTAGACGAAGGGGGCACAGGAAACACCATATATTTT. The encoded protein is CSVDEGGTGNTIYF.

The CDR3 sequence is CASSPAGGPRGDTQYF. DNA for the CDR3: TGTGCCAGCAGCCCCGCGGGGGGCCCAAGAGGAGATACGCAGTATTTT. The rearrangement uses TRBV9 and TRBJ2-3; the match to TRBD2 covers 8 bases. This CDR3 is 16 amino acids long. From germline, CDR1 is SGDLS and CDR2 YYNGEE. The ends lost 4 bases at V and 5 bases at J; junction bases unmatched: 12.

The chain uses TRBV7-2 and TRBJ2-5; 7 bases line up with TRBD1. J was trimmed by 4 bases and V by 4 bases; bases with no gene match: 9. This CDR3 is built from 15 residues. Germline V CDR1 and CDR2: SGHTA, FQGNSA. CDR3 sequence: CASSSQQGNIETQYF. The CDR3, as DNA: TGTGCCAGCAGCTCGCAACAGGGGAATATAGAGACCCAGTACTTC.

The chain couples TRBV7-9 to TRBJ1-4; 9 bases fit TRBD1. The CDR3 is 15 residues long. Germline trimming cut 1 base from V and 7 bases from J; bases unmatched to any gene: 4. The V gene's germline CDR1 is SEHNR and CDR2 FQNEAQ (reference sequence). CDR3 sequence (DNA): TGTGCCAGCAGCTTAGGGGGGACAGGGTCTGAAAAACTGTTTTTT. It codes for CASSLGGTGSEKLFF.

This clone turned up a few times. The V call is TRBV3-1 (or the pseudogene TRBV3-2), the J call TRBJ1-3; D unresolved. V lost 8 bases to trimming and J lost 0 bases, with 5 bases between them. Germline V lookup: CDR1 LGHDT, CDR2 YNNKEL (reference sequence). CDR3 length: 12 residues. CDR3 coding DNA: TGTGCCAGCTCCAACTCTGGAAACACCATATATTTT. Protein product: CASSNSGNTIYF.

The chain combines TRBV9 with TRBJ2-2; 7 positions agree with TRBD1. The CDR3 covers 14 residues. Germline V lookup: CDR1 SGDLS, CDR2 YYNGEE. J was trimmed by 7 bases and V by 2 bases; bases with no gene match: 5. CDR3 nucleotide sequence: TGTGCCAGCAGCGTTGACAGGGTACACGGGGAGCTGTTTTTT. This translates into CASSVDRVHGELFF.

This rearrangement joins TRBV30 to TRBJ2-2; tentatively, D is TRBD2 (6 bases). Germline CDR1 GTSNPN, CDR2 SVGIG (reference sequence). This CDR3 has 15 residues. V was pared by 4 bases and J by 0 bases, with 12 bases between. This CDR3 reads CAWTAGTANTGELFF. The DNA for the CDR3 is TGTGCCTGGACTGCCGGGACTGCGAACACCGGGGAGCTGTTTTTT. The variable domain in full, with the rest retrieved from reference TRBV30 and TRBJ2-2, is SQTIHQWPATLVQPVGSPLSLECTVEGTSNPNLYWYRQAAGRGLQLLFYSVGIGQISSEVPQNLSASRPQDRQFILSSKKLLLSDSGFYLCAWTAGTANTGELFFGEGSRLTVL.

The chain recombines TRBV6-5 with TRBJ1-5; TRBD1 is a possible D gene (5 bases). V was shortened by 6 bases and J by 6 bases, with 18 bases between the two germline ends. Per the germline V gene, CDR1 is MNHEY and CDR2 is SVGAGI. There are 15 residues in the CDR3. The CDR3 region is CASSPAGGLSQPQHF. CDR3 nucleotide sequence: TGTGCCAGCAGCCCGGCCGGGGGTTTGAGTCAGCCCCAGCATTTT.

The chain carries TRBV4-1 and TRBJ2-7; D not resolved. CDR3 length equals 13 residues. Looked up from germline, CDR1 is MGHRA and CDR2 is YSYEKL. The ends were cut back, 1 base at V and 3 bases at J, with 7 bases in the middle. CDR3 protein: CASSQVPSYEQYF. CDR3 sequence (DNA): TGCGCCAGCAGCCAAGTACCCAGCTACGAGCAGTACTTC.

In DNA form, the CDR3 reads TGTGCCAGTAGTATGAGGGATCAGCCCCAGCATTTT. This encodes CASSMRDQPQHF. This rearrangement joins TRBV19 to TRBJ1-5, with no clear D. Trimming shortened V by 3 bases and J by 5 bases, and 5 bases separated the two germline ends. The germline CDR1 and CDR2 sequences are LNHDA and SQIVND (reference sequence). The CDR3 consists of 12 residues.

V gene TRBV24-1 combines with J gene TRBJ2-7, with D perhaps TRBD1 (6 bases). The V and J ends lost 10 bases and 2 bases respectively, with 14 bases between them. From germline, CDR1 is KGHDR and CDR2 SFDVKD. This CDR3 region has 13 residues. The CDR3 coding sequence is TGTGCCACTCGGGACACAGCTACCTACGAGCAGTACTTC. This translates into CATRDTATYEQYF.

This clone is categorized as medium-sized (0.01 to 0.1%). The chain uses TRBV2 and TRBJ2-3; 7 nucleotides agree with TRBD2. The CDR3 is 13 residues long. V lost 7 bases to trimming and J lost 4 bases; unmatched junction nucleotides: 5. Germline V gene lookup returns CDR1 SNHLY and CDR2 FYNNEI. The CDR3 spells CASTDGLADTQYF. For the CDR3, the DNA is TGTGCCAGCACCGATGGACTAGCAGATACGCAGTATTTT.

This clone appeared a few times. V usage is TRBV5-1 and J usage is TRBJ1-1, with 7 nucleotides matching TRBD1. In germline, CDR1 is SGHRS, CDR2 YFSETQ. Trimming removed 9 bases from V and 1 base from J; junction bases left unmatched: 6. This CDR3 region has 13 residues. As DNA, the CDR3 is TGCGCCACCGGGGACAGACCGAACACTGAAGCTTTCTTT. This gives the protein CATGDRPNTEAFF.